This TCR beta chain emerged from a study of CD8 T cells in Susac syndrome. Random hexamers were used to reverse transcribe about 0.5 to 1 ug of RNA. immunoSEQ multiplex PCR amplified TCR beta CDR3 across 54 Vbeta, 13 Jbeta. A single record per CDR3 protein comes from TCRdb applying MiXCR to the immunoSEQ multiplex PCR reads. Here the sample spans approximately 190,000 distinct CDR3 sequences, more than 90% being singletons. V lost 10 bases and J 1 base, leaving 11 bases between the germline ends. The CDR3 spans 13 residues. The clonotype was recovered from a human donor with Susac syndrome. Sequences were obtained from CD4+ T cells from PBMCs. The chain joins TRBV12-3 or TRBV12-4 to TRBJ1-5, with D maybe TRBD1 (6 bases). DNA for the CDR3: TGTGCCACCGGCGGACAGAGCAATCAGCCCCAGCATTTT. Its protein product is CATGGQSNQPQHF.